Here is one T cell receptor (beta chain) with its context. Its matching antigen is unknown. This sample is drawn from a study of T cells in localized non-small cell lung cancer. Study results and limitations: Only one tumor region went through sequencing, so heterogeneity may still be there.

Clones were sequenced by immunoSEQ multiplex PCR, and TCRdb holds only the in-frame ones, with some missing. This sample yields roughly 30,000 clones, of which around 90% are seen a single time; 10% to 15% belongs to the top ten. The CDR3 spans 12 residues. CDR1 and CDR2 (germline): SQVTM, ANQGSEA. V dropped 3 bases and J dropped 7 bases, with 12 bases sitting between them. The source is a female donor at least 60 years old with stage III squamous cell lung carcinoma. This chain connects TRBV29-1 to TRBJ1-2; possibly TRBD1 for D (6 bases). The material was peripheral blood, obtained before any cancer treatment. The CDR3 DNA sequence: TGCAGCGTTGACAGGGGTAAAGGTGGCTACACCTTC. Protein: CSVDRGKGGYTF. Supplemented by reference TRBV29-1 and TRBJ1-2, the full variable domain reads SAVISQKPSRDICQRGTSLTIQCQVDSQVTMMFWYRQQPGQSLTLIATANQGSEATYESGFVIDKFPISRPNLTFSTLTVSNMSPEDSSIYLCSVDRGKGGYTFGSGTRLTVV.